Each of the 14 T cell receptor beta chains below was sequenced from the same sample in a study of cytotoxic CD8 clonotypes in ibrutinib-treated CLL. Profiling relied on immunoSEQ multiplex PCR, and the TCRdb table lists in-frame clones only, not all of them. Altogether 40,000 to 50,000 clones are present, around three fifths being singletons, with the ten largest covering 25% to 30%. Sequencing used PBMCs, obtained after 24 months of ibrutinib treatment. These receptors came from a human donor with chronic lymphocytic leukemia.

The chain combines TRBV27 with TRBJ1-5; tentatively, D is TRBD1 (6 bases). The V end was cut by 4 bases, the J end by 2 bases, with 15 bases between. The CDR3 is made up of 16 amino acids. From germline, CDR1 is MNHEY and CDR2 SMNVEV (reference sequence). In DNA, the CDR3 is TGTGCCAGCAGTTCCCAGGGGTGGGGTGGCAATCAGCCCCAGCATTTT. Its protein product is CASSSQGWGGNQPQHF.

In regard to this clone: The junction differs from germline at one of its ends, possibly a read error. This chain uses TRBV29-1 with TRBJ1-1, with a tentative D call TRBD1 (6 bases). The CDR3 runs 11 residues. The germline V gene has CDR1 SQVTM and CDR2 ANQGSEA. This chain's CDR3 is CSFEGGTEAFF. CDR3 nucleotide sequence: TGCAGCTTTGAAGGGGGCACTGAAGCTTTCTTT.

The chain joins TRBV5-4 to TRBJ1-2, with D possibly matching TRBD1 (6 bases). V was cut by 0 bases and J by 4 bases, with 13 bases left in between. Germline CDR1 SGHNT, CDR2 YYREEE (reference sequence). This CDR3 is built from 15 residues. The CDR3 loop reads CASSLGGGSSYGYTF. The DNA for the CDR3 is TGTGCCAGCAGCTTGGGCGGGGGCTCCTCCTATGGCTACACCTTC.

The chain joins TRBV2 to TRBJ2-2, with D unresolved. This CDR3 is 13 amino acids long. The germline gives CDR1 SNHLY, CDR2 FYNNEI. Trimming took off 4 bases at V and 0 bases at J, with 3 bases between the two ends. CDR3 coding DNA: TGTGCCAGCAGTGCAGCGAACACCGGGGAGCTGTTTTTT. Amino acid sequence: CASSAANTGELFF. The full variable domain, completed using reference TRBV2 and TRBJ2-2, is EPEVTQTPSHQVTQMGQEVILRCVPISNHLYFYWYRQILGQKVEFLVSFYNNEISEKSEIFDDQFSVERPDGSNFTLKIRSTKLEDSAMYFCASSAANTGELFFGEGSRLTVL.

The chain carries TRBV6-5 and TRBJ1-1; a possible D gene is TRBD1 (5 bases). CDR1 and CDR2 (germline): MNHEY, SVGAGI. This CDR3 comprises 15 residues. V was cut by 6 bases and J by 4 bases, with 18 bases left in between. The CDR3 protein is CASRKNPQGGTEAFF. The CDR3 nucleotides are TGTGCCAGCAGGAAAAACCCTCAGGGTGGCACTGAAGCTTTCTTT.

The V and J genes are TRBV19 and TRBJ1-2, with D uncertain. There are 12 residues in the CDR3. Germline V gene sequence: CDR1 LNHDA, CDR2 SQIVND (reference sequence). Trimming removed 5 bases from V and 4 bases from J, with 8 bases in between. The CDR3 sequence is CASSWRIYGYTF. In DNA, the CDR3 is TGTGCCAGTAGTTGGCGGATCTATGGCTACACCTTC.

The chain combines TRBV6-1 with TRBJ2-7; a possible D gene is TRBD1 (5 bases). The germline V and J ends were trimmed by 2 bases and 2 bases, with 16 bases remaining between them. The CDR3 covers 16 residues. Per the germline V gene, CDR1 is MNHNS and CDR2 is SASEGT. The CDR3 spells CASSERSPTEAYEQYF. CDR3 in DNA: TGTGCCAGCAGTGAACGGTCCCCGACAGAGGCCTACGAGCAGTACTTC.

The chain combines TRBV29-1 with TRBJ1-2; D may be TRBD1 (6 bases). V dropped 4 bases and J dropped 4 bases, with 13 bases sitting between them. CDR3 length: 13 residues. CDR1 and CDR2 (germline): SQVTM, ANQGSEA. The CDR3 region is CSVVSGAAYGYTF. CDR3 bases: TGCAGCGTTGTTTCAGGGGCGGCCTATGGCTACACCTTC.

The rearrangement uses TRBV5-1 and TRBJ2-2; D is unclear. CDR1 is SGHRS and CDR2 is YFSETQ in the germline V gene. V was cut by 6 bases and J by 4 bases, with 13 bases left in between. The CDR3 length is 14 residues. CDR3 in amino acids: CASTKDASTGELFF. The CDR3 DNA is TGCGCCAGCACAAAGGACGCGAGCACCGGGGAGCTGTTTTTT.

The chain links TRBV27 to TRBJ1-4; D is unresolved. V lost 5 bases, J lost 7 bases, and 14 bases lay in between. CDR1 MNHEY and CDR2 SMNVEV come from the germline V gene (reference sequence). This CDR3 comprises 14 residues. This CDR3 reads CASSPAGWFEKLFF. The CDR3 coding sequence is TGTGCCAGCAGTCCAGCTGGGTGGTTTGAAAAACTGTTTTTT. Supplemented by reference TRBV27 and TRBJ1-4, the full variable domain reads EAQVTQNPRYLITVTGKKLTVTCSQNMNHEYMSWYRQDPGLGLRQIYYSMNVEVTDKGDVPEGYKVSRKEKRNFPLILESPSPNQTSLYFCASSPAGWFEKLFFGSGTQLSVL.

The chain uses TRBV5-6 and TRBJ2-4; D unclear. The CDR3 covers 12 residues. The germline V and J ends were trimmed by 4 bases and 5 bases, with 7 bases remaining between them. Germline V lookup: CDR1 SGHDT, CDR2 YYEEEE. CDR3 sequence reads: CASSAAENIQYF. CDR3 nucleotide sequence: TGTGCCAGCAGCGCGGCCGAAAACATTCAGTACTTC.

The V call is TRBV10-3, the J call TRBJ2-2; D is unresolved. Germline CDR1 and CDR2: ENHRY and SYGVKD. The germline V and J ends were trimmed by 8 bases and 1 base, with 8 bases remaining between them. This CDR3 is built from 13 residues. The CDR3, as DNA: TGTGCCATCGCGACGGGGAACACCGGGGAGCTGTTTTTT. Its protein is CAIATGNTGELFF.

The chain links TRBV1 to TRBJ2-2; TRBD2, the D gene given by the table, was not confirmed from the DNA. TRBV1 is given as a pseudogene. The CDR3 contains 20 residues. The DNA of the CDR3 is TGCACCAGCAGCCAAGACCAAGGACTAGCGGGGAACGCGAACACCGGGGAGCTGTTTTTT. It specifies CTSSQDQGLAGNANTGELFF.

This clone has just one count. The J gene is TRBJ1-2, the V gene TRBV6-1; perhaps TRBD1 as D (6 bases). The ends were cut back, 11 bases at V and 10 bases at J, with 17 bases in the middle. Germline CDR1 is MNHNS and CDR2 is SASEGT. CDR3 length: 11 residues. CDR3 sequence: CAGRRGGLYTF. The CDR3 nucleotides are TGTGCCGGCCGGAGAGGGGGGCTCTACACCTTC.